The 26 T cell receptor beta chains below all came from one sample that was sequenced in a study of cytomegalovirus exposure and HLA in healthy donors. Vbeta (60) and Jbeta (13) primers were used in the PCR. The method was immunoSEQ multiplex PCR; TCRdb's version includes in-frame clones alone and lacks a portion of them. The data include under 200,000 clones; the top ten clones carry approximately 2.3%. Sequenced input: PBMCs. These receptors were obtained from a man aged 25 to 40 in good health and CMV-seronegative.

The chain is built from TRBV11-2 and TRBJ2-3; TRBD2 aligns across 7 bases. CDR3 size: 16 residues. J was trimmed by 3 bases and V by 2 bases; bases with no gene match: 8. In germline, CDR1 is SGHAT, CDR2 FQNNGV. The DNA of the CDR3 is TGTGCCAGCAGCTTAATATCGGGAGGCGGAACAGATACGCAGTATTTT. It codes for CASSLISGGGTDTQYF.

The chain has TRBV27 and TRBJ2-3, with 12 nucleotides matching TRBD2. Germline CDR1 MNHEY, CDR2 SMNVEV (reference sequence). CDR3 length: 15 amino acids. The junction had 4 bases not matched to a gene; V was cut back by 3 bases and J by 6 bases. In DNA, the CDR3 is TGTGCCAGCAGTTTGGTCCTAGCGGGAGGGGATACGCAGTATTTT. This codes for CASSLVLAGGDTQYF.

CDR3 DNA: TGTGCCAGCAGTGAAACCCCAGAAAGCTATAATTCACCCCTCCACTTT. This sequence encodes CASSETPESYNSPLHF. The rearrangement joins TRBV2 to TRBJ1-6; D unresolved. This CDR3 spans 16 amino acids. Germline V gene lookup returns CDR1 SNHLY and CDR2 FYNNEI. V lost 2 bases and J lost 3, with 11 bases in between.

On this clone: Sequence at one end of the junction differs from germline and may be a read error. This chain connects TRBV14 to TRBJ1-1; 7 bases fit TRBD1. The germline V gene has CDR1 SGHDN and CDR2 FVKESK. The CDR3 spans 15 residues. CDR3 protein: CASTQGTVMNTEAFF. CDR3 bases: TGTGCCAGCACCCAAGGGACAGTCATGAACACTGAAGCTTTCTTT.

A word on this clone: This specimen includes other DNA sequences encoding the same CDR3. The DNA of the CDR3 is TGCGCCAGCAGCCTTACTAGCGGGAGGGCCTACGAGCAGTACTTC. Translated: CASSLTSGRAYEQYF. This chain uses TRBV5-1 with TRBJ2-7; 13 bases match TRBD2. The V gene end was trimmed by 4 bases and the J gene end by 2 bases; junction bases not matched to a gene: 3. Germline CDR1 is SGHRS and CDR2 is YFSETQ. The CDR3 is 15 amino acids.

This chain uses TRBV5-1 with TRBJ2-5; 8 bases are a match to TRBD1. V shed 0 bases and J 5 bases; nucleotides not matched to a gene: 3. This CDR3 contains 14 residues. CDR1 and CDR2 (germline): SGHRS, YFSETQ. The CDR3 spells CASSLAGGYETQYF. The CDR3 bases are TGCGCCAGCAGCTTGGCAGGGGGCTACGAGACCCAGTACTTC.

V gene TRBV18 combines with J gene TRBJ2-1, with 9 bases that match TRBD1. The CDR3 extends over 13 amino acids. Per the germline V gene, CDR1 is KGHSH and CDR2 is LQKENI. V was pared by 3 bases and J by 10 bases, with 4 bases of the junction left unmatched. The CDR3 spells CASSPGTGREQFF. The DNA of the CDR3 is TGTGCCAGCTCACCCGGGACAGGGCGCGAGCAGTTCTTC.

The V and J genes are TRBV2 and TRBJ2-5, with 12 bases lining up with TRBD2. Per germline, CDR1 SNHLY and CDR2 FYNNEI. Unmatched junction bases numbered 8, after V lost 7 bases and J lost 5 bases. The CDR3 runs 15 residues. The CDR3 sequence: CASTLGLAGTETQYF. The CDR3 DNA reads TGTGCCAGCACCCTAGGACTAGCGGGAACGGAGACCCAGTACTTC.

V gene TRBV27 combines with J gene TRBJ2-5; a possible D gene is TRBD2 (5 bases). With the DNA end fitting TRBJ2-7 better, the J assignment may be wrong. The length of the CDR3 is 14 residues. Looked up from germline, CDR1 is MNHEY and CDR2 is SMNVEV (reference sequence). The CDR3 DNA sequence: TGTGCCAGCAGTTTCGGCGGGTGGACCTACGAGCAGTACTTC. It specifies CASSFGGWTYEQYF.

This sequence joins TRBV18 and TRBJ1-1; no reliable D call. V lost 0 bases to trimming and J lost 0 bases, with 5 bases between them. Germline V gene lookup returns CDR1 KGHSH and CDR2 LQKENI. This CDR3 has 14 residues. The CDR3 loop reads CASSPPTLNTEAFF. CDR3 DNA: TGTGCCAGCTCACCACCGACATTGAACACTGAAGCTTTCTTT. Complete variable domain (other parts from reference TRBV18 and TRBJ1-1): NAGVMQNPRHLVRRRGQEARLRCSPMKGHSHVYWYRQLPEEGLKFMVYLQKENIIDESGMPKERFSAEFPKEGPSILRIQQVVRGDSAAYFCASSPPTLNTEAFFGQGTRLTVV.

The chain has TRBV7-2 and TRBJ1-1; D gene uncertain. CDR3 length: 15 amino acids. Germline V gene lookup returns CDR1 SGHTA and CDR2 FQGNSA. The germline V and J ends were trimmed by 2 bases and 4 bases, with 14 bases remaining between them. This CDR3 is CASSLTVNSGTEAFF. In DNA, the CDR3 is TGTGCCAGCAGCTTAACGGTGAACAGCGGCACTGAAGCTTTCTTT.

V and J are TRBV29-1 and TRBJ2-7; no firm D call. V lost 4 bases and J lost 2, with 9 bases in between. Germline V gene data show CDR1 as SQVTM and CDR2 as ANQGSEA. The CDR3 is 12 residues long. CDR3: CSVVPSTYEQYF. CDR3 DNA: TGCAGCGTTGTTCCCAGTACCTACGAGCAGTACTTC.

This sequence joins TRBV5-4 and TRBJ1-2; 7 nucleotides agree with TRBD1. Germline CDR1 reads SGHNT; CDR2 reads YYREEE (reference sequence). The CDR3 sequence is 15 residues long. Unmatched junction bases numbered 5, after V lost 0 bases and J lost 3 bases. Here the CDR3 reads CASSLAGQGDYGYTF. DNA for the CDR3: TGTGCCAGCAGCTTGGCCGGCCAGGGGGACTATGGCTACACCTTC.

The chain is built from TRBV19 and TRBJ2-7; D is perhaps TRBD1 (6 bases). Between the trimmed V and J ends, which lost 4 bases and 5 bases, there was a span of 12 bases. This CDR3 comprises 13 residues. Germline-derived CDR1 and CDR2 are LNHDA and SQIVND (reference sequence). CDR3 nucleotides: TGTGCCAGTAGTAGGGCCAGGGGCGACGAGCAGTACTTC. Protein sequence: CASSRARGDEQYF.

On this clone itself: The identical CDR3 is also encoded by other nucleotide sequences in the sample. The V and J genes are TRBV28 and TRBJ1-2; 7 positions agree with TRBD1. This CDR3 has 13 residues. The ends lost 6 bases at V and 2 bases at J; junction bases unmatched: 3. Germline V gives CDR1 MDHEN, CDR2 SYDVKM. The CDR3 DNA reads as TGTGCCAGCAGGTTGGGACAGAACTATGGCTACACCTTC. Residues: CASRLGQNYGYTF.

The rearrangement uses TRBV30 and TRBJ1-1, with no clear D. In germline, CDR1 is GTSNPN, CDR2 SVGIG (reference sequence). This CDR3 comprises 15 residues. Deletions cut 4 bases from V and 0 bases from J, with 15 bases between. The CDR3 is CAWNYPGRLNTEAFF. For the CDR3, the DNA is TGTGCCTGGAATTATCCCGGGAGATTGAACACTGAAGCTTTCTTT.

The chain links TRBV5-1 to TRBJ1-4; a weak D match, TRBD1 (6 bases). The germline V and J ends were trimmed by 0 bases and 7 bases, with 13 bases remaining between them. The germline CDR1 and CDR2 sequences are SGHRS and YFSETQ. This CDR3 region has 15 residues. CDR3 sequence: CASSLAPGGGEKLFF. CDR3 sequence (DNA): TGCGCCAGCAGCTTGGCCCCGGGGGGCGGTGAAAAACTGTTTTTT. Based on the CDR3 plus reference TRBV5-1 and TRBJ1-4, the full variable domain is KAGVTQTPRYLIKTRGQQVTLSCSPISGHRSVSWYQQTPGQGLQFLFEYFSETQRNKGNFPGRFSGRQFSNSRSEMNVSTLELGDSALYLCASSLAPGGGEKLFFGSGTQLSVL.

The chain links TRBV5-4 to TRBJ1-5; a possible D gene is TRBD1 (6 bases). The V gene lost 5 bases and the J gene lost 10 bases, with 16 bases spanning the gap. This CDR3 has 13 amino acids. Germline V gives CDR1 SGHNT, CDR2 YYREEE (reference sequence). For the CDR3, the DNA is TGTGCCAGCAGACGAGGGGGGGAAGGTCCCCAGCATTTT. Translating it yields CASRRGGEGPQHF.

The V call is TRBV5-1, the J call TRBJ1-4; 10 bases agree with TRBD1. The V gene's germline CDR1 is SGHRS and CDR2 YFSETQ. V trimming: 3 bases; J trimming: 6 bases; junction bases outside the gene matches: 5. The length of the CDR3 is 15 residues. This CDR3 reads CASSSAGTGDEKLFF. In nucleotides, the CDR3 is TGCGCCAGCAGCTCAGCCGGGACAGGGGATGAAAAACTGTTTTTT. Looking up the rest from reference TRBV5-1 and TRBJ1-4 gives the full variable domain: KAGVTQTPRYLIKTRGQQVTLSCSPISGHRSVSWYQQTPGQGLQFLFEYFSETQRNKGNFPGRFSGRQFSNSRSEMNVSTLELGDSALYLCASSSAGTGDEKLFFGSGTQLSVL.

The CDR3 DNA follows: TGTGCCGGGGCTTACAGCCTCCGTGGCACTGAAGCTTTCTTT. Protein product: CAGAYSLRGTEAFF. The chain is built from TRBV11-2 and TRBJ1-1; a weak D match, TRBD1 (5 bases). Germline V gene sequence: CDR1 SGHAT, CDR2 FQNNGV. The germline V and J ends were trimmed by 11 bases and 4 bases, with 20 bases remaining between them. The CDR3 has 14 amino acids.

The chain is built from TRBV4-1 and TRBJ2-5; 16 bases fit TRBD2. CDR3 length: 20 amino acids. In germline, CDR1 is MGHRA, CDR2 YSYEKL. Germline trimming cut 4 bases from V and 4 bases from J; bases unmatched to any gene: 15. In nucleotides, the CDR3 is TGCGCCAGCAGCCGACATCCCGGGACTAGCGGGAGGGCCGGGGTAGAGACCCAGTACTTC. Its protein is CASSRHPGTSGRAGVETQYF.

This chain connects TRBV9 to TRBJ1-6; D possibly corresponds to TRBD1 (5 bases). V gave up 3 bases and J gave up 4 bases, with 11 bases separating them. The CDR3 spans 15 residues. Per the germline V gene, CDR1 is SGDLS and CDR2 is YYNGEE. CDR3 nucleotides: TGTGCCAGCAGCGAGCAGACAGTGTATAATTCACCCCTCCACTTT. Translated: CASSEQTVYNSPLHF.

The V call is TRBV7-6, the J call TRBJ2-7; TRBD1 matches 8 bases. Unmatched junction bases numbered 6, after V lost 1 base and J lost 1 base. CDR1 is SGHVS, CDR2 FNYEAQ, per germline. The CDR3 loop spans 16 amino acids. CDR3 region: CASSLGIRGHSYEQYF. The CDR3 DNA is TGTGCCAGCAGCTTAGGTATCAGGGGGCATTCCTACGAGCAGTACTTC.

The chain recombines TRBV28 with TRBJ2-4, with 7 bases that match TRBD1. The germline gives CDR1 MDHEN, CDR2 SYDVKM. The V segment lost 1 base and the J segment 9 bases; nucleotides outside the gene matches: 9. The CDR3 extends over 15 amino acids. The CDR3 nucleotides are TGTGCCAGCAGTTTATACAGGGGAATAGGAACCATTCAGTACTTC. This gives the protein CASSLYRGIGTIQYF.

CDR3 region: CASSFGSSTDTQYF. DNA for the CDR3: TGTGCCAGCAGTTTTGGCTCGAGCACAGATACGCAGTATTTT. This sequence joins TRBV27 and TRBJ2-3; D gene unclear. With 3 bases removed from V and 0 bases from J, the gap between germline ends came to 7 bases. CDR1 and CDR2 (germline): MNHEY, SMNVEV (reference sequence). The CDR3 runs to 14 residues.

The chain couples TRBV29-1 to TRBJ2-7; the match to TRBD1 covers 11 bases. V was pared by 0 bases and J by 4 bases, with 8 bases of the junction left unmatched. This CDR3 is 16 amino acids long. From germline, CDR1 is SQVTM and CDR2 ANQGSEA. In DNA form, the CDR3 reads TGCAGCGTTGAAGAGCCCGGACAGGGGGCTTTGTACGAGCAGTACTTC. Translation: CSVEEPGQGALYEQYF.